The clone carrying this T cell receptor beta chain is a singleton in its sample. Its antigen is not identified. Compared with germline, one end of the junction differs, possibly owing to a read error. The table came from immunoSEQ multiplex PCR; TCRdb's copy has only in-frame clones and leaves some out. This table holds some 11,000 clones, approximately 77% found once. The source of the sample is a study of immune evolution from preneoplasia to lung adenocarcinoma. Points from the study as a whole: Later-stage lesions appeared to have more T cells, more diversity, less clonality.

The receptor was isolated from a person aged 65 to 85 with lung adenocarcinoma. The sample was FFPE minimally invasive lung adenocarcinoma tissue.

CDR3 residues: CASSLGGRTDTHYF. For the CDR3, the DNA is TGTGCCAGCAGCCTCGGGGGGCGCACAGATACGCATTATTTT. V is TRBV7-3 and J is TRBJ2-3; maybe TRBD2 (7 bases). The CDR3 has 14 residues. From germline, CDR1 is SGHTA and CDR2 FQGTGA.